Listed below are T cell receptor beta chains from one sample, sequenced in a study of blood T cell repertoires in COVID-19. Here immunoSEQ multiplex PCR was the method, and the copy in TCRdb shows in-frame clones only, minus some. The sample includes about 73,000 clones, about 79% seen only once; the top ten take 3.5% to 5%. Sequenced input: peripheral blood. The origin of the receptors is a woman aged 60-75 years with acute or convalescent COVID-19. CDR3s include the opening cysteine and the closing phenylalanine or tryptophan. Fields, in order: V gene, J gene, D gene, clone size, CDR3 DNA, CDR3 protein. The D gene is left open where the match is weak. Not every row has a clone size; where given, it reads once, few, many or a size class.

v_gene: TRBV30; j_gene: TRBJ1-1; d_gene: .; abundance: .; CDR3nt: TGTGCCTGGAGGGGCGTTTGGGTTTCCACTGAAGCTTTCTTT; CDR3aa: CAWRGVWVSTEAFF
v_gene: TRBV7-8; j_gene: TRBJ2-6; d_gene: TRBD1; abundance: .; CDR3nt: TGTGCCACGGGACAGGGGGCCCAAAGCTCTGGGGCCAACGTCCTGACTTTC; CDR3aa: CATGQGAQSSGANVLTF
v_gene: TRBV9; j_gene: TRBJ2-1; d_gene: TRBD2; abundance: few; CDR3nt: TGTGCCAGCAGCGTAGCGGGGGGGAGTAAGGTTGAGCAGTTCTTC; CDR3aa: CASSVAGGSKVEQFF
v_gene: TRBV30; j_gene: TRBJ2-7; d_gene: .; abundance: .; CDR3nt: TGTGCCTGGAGTGTTGGGCTCCTCAGGTCCTACGAGCAGTACTTC; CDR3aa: CAWSVGLLRSYEQYF
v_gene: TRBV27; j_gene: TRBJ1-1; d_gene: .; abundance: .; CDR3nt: TGTGCCAGCAGTTCGGGGACTGAAGCTTTCTTT; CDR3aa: CASSSGTEAFF
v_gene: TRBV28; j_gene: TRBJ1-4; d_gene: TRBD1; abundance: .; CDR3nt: TGTGCCAGCAGTTTACTGGGACAGAATAAAGAAAAACTGTTTTTT; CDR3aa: CASSLLGQNKEKLFF
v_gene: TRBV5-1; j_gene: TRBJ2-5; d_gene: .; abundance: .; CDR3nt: TGCGCCAGCAGCTTGGAAGGGGTGATGGTGACCCAGTACTTC; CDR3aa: CASSLEGVMVTQYF
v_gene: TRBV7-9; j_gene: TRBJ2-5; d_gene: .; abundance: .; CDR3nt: TGTGCCAGCAGCTTAAACAGTCTTGAAGAGACCCAGTACTTC; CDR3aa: CASSLNSLEETQYF
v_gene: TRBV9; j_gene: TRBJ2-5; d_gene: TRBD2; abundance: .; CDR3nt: TGTGCCAGCAGCGTAGCCCCATCCACTAGCGGGGGAGGGACCCAGTACTTC; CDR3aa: CASSVAPSTSGGGTQYF
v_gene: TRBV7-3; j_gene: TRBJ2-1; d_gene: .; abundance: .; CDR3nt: TGTGCCAGCAGTGGCGGATCCTACAATGAGCAGTTCTTC; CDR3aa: CASSGGSYNEQFF
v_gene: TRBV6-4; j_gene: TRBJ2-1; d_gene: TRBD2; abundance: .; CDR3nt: TGTGCCAGCAGGGAACCGACTAGCGACCTCTGCTCCTACAATGAGCAGTTCTTC; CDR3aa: CASREPTSDLCSYNEQFF
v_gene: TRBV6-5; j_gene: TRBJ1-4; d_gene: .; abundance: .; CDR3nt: TGTGCCAGCAGTTACTCTGGGAGTCGGGAGGAAAAACTGTTTTTT; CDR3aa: CASSYSGSREEKLFF
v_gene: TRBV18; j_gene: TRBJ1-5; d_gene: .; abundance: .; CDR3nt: TGTGCCAGCTCACAGGGAAGGGGGAATCAGCCCCAGCATTTT; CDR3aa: CASSQGRGNQPQHF
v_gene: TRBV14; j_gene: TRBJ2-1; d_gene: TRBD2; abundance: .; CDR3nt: TGTGCCAGCAGCCGATGGGGGGGCTCCTACAATGAGCAGTTCTTC; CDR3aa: CASSRWGGSYNEQFF
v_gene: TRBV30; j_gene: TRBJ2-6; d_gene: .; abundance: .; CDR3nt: TGTGCCTGGAGTAGGGGCCTCTCTGGGGCCAACGTCCTGACTTTC; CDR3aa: CAWSRGLSGANVLTF
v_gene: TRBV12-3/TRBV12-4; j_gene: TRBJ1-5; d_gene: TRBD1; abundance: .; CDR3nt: TGTGCCAGCAGTGGGACAGGAAATCAGCCCCAGCATTTT; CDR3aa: CASSGTGNQPQHF
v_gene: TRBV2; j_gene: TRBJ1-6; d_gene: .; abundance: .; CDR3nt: TGTGCCAGCAGGACAGTTTATCTTAATTCACCCCTCCACTTT; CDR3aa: CASRTVYLNSPLHF
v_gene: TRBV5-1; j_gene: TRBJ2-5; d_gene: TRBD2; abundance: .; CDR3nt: TGCGCCAGCAGCTTGGGGTTACTAGCGGGGGTTACAGAGACCCAGTACTTC; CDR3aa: CASSLGLLAGVTETQYF
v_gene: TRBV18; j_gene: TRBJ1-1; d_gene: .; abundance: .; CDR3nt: TGTGCCAGCTCACCAGGGAGTGCAGGGGTGAACACTGAAGCTTTCTTT; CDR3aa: CASSPGSAGVNTEAFF
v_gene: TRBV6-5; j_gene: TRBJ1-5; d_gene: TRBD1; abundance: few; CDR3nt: TGTGCCAGCAGTTATTCCGGGACAGGGGGAGGTTGGCCCCAGCATTTT; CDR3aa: CASSYSGTGGGWPQHF
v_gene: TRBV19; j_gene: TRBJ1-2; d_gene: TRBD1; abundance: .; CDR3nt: TGTGCCAGTAGTCCGGGGGGACAGGGGGCTCAAGGCTACACCTTC; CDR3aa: CASSPGGQGAQGYTF
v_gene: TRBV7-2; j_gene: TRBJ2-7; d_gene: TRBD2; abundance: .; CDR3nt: TGTGCCAGCAGCCAAAGGAGCGGGGAACGTTTCGAGCAGTACTTC; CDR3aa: CASSQRSGERFEQYF
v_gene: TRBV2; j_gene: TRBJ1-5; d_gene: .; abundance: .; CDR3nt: TGTGCCAGCAGGGGGTTACAGGGTTTTCAGCCCCAGCATTTT; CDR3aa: CASRGLQGFQPQHF
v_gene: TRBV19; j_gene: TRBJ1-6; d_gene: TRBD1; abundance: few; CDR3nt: TGTGCCAGTAGTACACAGACAGGGATTGGTTCACCCCTCCACTTT; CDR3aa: CASSTQTGIGSPLHF
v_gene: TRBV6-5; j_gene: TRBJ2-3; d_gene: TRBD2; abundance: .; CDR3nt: TGTGCCAGCAGGCGGACTAGCGGGAGAGCAGATACGCAGTATTTT; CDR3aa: CASRRTSGRADTQYF
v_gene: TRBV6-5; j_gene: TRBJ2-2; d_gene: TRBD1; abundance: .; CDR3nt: TGTGCCAGCAGATATGACAGGGGCAGCGGCGGGGAGCTGTTTTTT; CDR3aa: CASRYDRGSGGELFF
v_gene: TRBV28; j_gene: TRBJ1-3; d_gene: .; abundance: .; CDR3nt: TGTGCCAGCAGTTTTAGGGGGAGCTACTCTGGAAACACCATATATTTT; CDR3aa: CASSFRGSYSGNTIYF
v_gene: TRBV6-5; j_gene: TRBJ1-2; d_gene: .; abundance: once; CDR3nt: TGTGCCAGCAGTTACTCGAGCGGGGGGCCCCTGGTCGGCTACACCTTC; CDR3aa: CASSYSSGGPLVGYTF
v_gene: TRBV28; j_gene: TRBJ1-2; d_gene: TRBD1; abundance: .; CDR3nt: TGTGCCAGCAGTGGGACAGCACGCTATGGCTACACCTTC; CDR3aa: CASSGTARYGYTF
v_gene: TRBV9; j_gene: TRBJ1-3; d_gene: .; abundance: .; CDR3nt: TGTGCCAGCAGCGCCGGCTCTGGAAACACCATATATTTT; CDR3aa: CASSAGSGNTIYF
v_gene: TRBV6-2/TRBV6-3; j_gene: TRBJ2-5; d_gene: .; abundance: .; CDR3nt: TGTGCCAGCAGTTACTCTTGGCTACGAGGCCCCGAGGAGACCCAGTACTTC; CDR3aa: CASSYSWLRGPEETQYF